This TCR beta chain derives from a study of radiotherapy plus CTLA-4 blockade in lung cancer. The table came from immunoSEQ multiplex PCR; TCRdb's copy has only in-frame clones and leaves some out. The sample holds around 29,000 clones, around four fifths seen once. Germline CDR1 reads MNHNS; CDR2 reads SASEGT. The CDR3 covers 16 residues. V was clipped by 3 bases and J by 4 bases, with 16 bases between them. The sample was peripheral blood, taken from a patient treated with radiotherapy plus ipilimumab. The gene calls are TRBV6-1 and TRBJ1-5, with D perhaps TRBD1 (5 bases). The TCR was taken from a human donor with non-small cell lung cancer that progressed on radiotherapy plus ipilimumab. The CDR3 region has the DNA TGTGCCAGCAGTGAGTCGGCAGGGCTGTCGAATCAGCCCCAGCATTTT. It encodes CASSESAGLSNQPQHF.